The T cell receptor (beta chain) described here comes from a study of blood T cell repertoires in COVID-19. Background on the study: Whether acute or convalescent, the COVID-19 samples came from the United States, Italy and Spain. T cells, B-cell-depleted T cells, or PBMCs supplied cDNA or gDNA.

Original methodology: Using reference gene primer amplification, nucleated cell counts were estimated. Generated by immunoSEQ multiplex PCR, the TCRdb table keeps only in-frame clones and is missing some. The V and J calls and clone size were taken over from that table, and D and trimming were inferred from the DNA. Counted here are some 150,000 clones, 87% occurring once; the ten biggest clones make up 3% to 4.5%. The CDR3 consists of 12 residues. Trimming cost V 8 bases and J 2 bases, with 4 bases left between them. Germline V lookup: CDR1 MDHEN, CDR2 SYDVKM. The chain joins TRBV28 to TRBJ1-6, with D uncertain. The source material was peripheral blood. The sequence was obtained from a woman in her sixties who had recovered from COVID-19. The CDR3 DNA follows: TGTGCCAGCCGCGCCTATAATTCACCCCTCCACTTT. This sequence encodes CASRAYNSPLHF.